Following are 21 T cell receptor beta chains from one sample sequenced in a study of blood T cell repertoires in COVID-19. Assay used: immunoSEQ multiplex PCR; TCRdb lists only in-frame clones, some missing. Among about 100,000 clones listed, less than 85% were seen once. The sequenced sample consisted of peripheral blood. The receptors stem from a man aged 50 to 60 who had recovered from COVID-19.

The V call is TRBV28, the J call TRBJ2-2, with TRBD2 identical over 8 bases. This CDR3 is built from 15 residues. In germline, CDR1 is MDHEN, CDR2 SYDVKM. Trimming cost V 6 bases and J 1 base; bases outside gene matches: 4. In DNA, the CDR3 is TGTGCCAGCAGGCTAGCGGGTCAGAACACCGGGGAGCTGTTTTTT. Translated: CASRLAGQNTGELFF.

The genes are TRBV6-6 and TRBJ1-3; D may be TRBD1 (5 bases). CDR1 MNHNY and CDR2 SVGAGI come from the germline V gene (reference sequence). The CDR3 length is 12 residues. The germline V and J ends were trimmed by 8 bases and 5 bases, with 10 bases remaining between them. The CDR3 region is CASSDSRNTIYF. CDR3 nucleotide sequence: TGTGCCAGCTCAGACAGCAGAAACACCATATATTTT.

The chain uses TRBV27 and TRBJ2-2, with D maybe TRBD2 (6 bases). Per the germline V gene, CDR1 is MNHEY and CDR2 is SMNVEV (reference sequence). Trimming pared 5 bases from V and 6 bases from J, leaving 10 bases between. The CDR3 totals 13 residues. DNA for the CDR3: TGTGCCAGCAGTAAAGGGAGGCCCGGGGAGCTGTTTTTT. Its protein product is CASSKGRPGELFF.

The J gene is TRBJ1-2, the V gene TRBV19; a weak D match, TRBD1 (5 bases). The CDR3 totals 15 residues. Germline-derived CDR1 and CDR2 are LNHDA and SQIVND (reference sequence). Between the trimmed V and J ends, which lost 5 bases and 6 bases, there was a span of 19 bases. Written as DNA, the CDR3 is TGTGCCAGTAGTTTCGAAGGCAGGGCGGTTGATGGCTACACCTTC. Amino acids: CASSFEGRAVDGYTF.

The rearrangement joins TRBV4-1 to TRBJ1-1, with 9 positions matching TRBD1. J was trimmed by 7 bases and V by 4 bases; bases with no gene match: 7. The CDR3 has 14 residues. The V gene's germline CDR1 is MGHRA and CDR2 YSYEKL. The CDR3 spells CASSPRTGVGEAFF. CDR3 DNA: TGCGCCAGCAGCCCACGGACAGGGGTAGGTGAAGCTTTCTTT.

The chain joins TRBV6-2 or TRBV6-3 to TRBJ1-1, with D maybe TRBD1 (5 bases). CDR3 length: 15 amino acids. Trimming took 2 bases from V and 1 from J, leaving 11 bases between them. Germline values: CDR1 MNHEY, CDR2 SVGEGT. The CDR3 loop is CASSYPDRSNTEAFF. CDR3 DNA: TGTGCCAGCAGTTACCCTGACAGATCGAACACTGAAGCTTTCTTT.

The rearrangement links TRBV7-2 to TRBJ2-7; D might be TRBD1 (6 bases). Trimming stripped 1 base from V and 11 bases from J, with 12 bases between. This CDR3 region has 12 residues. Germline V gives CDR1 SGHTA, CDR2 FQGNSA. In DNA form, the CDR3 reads TGTGCCAGCAGCTTAGAACAGGGCAGCAAGTACTTC. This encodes CASSLEQGSKYF.

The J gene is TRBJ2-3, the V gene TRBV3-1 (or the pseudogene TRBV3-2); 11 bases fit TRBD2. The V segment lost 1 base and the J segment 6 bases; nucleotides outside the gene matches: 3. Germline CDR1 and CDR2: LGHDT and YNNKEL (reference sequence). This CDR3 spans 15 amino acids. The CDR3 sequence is CASSQAGLAADTQYF. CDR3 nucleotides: TGTGCCAGCAGCCAAGCGGGACTAGCGGCGGATACGCAGTATTTT.

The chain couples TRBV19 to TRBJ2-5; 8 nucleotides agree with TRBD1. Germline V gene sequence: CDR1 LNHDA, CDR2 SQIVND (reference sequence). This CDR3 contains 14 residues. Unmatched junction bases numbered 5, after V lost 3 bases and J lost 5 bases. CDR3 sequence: CASSMGQEWETQYF. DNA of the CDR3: TGTGCCAGTAGTATGGGACAGGAGTGGGAGACCCAGTACTTC.

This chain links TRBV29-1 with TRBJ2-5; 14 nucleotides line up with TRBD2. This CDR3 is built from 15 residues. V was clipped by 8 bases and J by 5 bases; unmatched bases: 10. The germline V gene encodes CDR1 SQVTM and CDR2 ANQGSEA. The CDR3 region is CSSSTSGGARETQYF. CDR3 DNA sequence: TGCAGCTCTTCGACTAGCGGGGGGGCTCGGGAGACCCAGTACTTC.

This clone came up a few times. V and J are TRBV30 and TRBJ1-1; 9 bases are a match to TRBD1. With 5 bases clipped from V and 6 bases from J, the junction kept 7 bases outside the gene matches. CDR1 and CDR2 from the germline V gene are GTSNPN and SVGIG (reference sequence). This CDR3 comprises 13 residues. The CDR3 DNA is TGTGCCTGGGAAGGGACAGGGAGGTCTGAAGCTTTCTTT. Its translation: CAWEGTGRSEAFF. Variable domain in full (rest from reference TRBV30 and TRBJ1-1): SQTIHQWPATLVQPVGSPLSLECTVEGTSNPNLYWYRQAAGRGLQLLFYSVGIGQISSEVPQNLSASRPQDRQFILSSKKLLLSDSGFYLCAWEGTGRSEAFFGQGTRLTVV.

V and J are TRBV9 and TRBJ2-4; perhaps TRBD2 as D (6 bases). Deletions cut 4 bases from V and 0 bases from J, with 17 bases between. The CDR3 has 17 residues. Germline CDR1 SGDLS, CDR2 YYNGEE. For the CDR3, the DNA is TGTGCCAGCAGCCCAGAGAGGAGGGGAGTAGCCAAAAACATTCAGTACTTC. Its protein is CASSPERRGVAKNIQYF.

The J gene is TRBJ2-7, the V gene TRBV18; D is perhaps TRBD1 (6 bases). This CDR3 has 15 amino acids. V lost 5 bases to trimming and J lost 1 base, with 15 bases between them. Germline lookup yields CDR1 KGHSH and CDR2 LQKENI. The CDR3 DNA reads TGTGCCAGCTCAGGGACATCAACAACTTCCTACGAGCAGTACTTC. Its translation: CASSGTSTTSYEQYF.

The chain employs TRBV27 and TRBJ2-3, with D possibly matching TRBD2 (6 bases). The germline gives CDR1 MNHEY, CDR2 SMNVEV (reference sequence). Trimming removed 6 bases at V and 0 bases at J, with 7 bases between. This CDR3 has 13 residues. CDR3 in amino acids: CASRGGSTDTQYF. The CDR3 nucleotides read TGTGCCAGCAGGGGGGGAAGCACAGATACGCAGTATTTT.

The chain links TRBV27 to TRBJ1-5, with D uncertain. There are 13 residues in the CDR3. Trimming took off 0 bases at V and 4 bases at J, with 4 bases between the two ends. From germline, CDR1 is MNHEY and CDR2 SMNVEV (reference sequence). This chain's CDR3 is CASSLSLNQPQHF. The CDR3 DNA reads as TGTGCCAGCAGTTTATCCCTTAATCAGCCCCAGCATTTT.

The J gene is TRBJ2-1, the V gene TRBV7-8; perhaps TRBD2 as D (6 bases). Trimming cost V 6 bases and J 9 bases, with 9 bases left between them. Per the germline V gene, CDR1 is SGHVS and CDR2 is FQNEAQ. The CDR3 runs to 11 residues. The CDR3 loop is CASRGRGEQFF. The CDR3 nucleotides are TGTGCCAGCAGAGGGCGGGGTGAGCAGTTCTTC.

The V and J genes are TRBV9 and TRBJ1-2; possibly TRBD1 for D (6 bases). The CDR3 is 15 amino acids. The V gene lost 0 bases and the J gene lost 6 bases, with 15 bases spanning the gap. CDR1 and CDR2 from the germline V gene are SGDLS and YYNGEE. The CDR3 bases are TGTGCCAGCAGCGTAGGTACCGACTCAGGGGATGGCTACACCTTC. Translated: CASSVGTDSGDGYTF.

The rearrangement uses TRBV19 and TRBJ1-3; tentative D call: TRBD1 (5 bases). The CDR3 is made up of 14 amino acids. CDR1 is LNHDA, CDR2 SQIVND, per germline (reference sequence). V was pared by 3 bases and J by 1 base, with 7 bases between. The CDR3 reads CASSISGSGNTIYF. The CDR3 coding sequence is TGTGCCAGTAGTATTTCAGGGTCTGGAAACACCATATATTTT.

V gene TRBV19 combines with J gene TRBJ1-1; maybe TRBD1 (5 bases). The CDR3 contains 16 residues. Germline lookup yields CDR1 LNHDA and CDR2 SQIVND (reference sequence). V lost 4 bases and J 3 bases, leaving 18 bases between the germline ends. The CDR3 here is CASSKSGLYGDTEAFF. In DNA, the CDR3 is TGTGCCAGTAGTAAATCAGGGCTGTATGGAGACACTGAAGCTTTCTTT.

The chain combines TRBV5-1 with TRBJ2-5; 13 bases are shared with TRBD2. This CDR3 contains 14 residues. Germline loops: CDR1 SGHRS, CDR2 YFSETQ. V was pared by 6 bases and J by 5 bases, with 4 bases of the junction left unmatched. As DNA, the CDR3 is TGCGCCAGCACCGGGACTAGCGGGGTGGAGACCCAGTACTTC. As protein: CASTGTSGVETQYF.

This chain's CDR3 is CASAARTSTDTQYF. CDR3 bases: TGTGCCAGCGCAGCGCGAACTAGCACAGATACGCAGTATTTT. The chain uses TRBV2 and TRBJ2-3; D not resolved. Germline CDR1 SNHLY, CDR2 FYNNEI. The CDR3 has 14 amino acids. V lost 8 bases, J lost 0 bases, and 12 bases lay in between.